This T cell receptor beta chain was captured in a study of beta chain features in type 1 diabetes. General study points: Across all four CD4+ subsets, people with type 1 diabetes showed modestly shorter TCRB CDR3s.

Germline CDR1 LNHDA, CDR2 SQIVND (reference sequence). The J segment lost 5 bases and the V segment lost 11 bases, leaving 12 bases of the junction unmatched. The CDR3 consists of 14 residues. About this clone itself: No antigen is known for it.

Reverse transcribing all isolated RNA meant expressed TCRB transcripts were sequenced. The assay was immunoSEQ multiplex PCR, and TCRdb's table has in-frame clones only and misses some. The sample yields roughly 340,000 clones, roughly 12% seen once. The V gene is TRBV19, the J gene TRBJ2-3; 8 positions agree with TRBD1. Sequencing was performed on naive CD4+ T cells from blood. The TCR originated in a woman in her late teens or twenties with type 1 diabetes. The CDR3 DNA reads TGTGCCGTTGGTCCGCAGGGGGCTGGAGATACGCAGTATTTT. As protein: CAVGPQGAGDTQYF.